The clone carrying this T cell receptor beta chain has only one observation. Antigen specificity is unknown. Since a much larger clone is just one base distant, this may be a read error. Germline CDR1 SNHLY, CDR2 FYNNEI. CDR3 length: 13 residues. The data belong to a study of blood T cells in healthy people across ages. Primed by a sample-barcoded 5' primer and a J-beta primer mix, a second PCR proceeded for about 7 to 12 cycles. TCRdb ran MiXCR on the 5' RACE reads and lists one entry per CDR3 protein. The sample yields about 590,000 distinct CDR3 sequences, approximately 30% seen once. Study conclusions and caveats: The lack of PBMC sorting stopped any conclusive naive versus antigen-experienced comparison.

The TCR originated in a woman older than 75 in good health. The genes are TRBV2 and TRBJ1-5, with D possibly matching TRBD1 (6 bases). Sequencing was performed on blood. The CDR3 DNA reads TGTGTCAGCAGGGGTTGGGGCAATCAGCCCCAGCATTTT. This codes for CVSRGWGNQPQHF.